This passage covers 19 T cell receptor beta chains from one sample sequenced in a study of T cells in Graves' hyperthyroidism and ophthalmopathy. There were TCR beta CDR3 regions amplified from RNA transcripts. The HTBI primer set served for first-round RT-PCR of the TCR CDR3. Using its own MiXCR run on the multiplex PCR reads, TCRdb lists one record per CDR3 protein. Found here are about 200,000 distinct CDR3 sequences, around 19% of them singletons; the top ten hold around two fifths. The sequenced sample was blood. The receptors stem from a man between 35 and 55 years old with Graves' hyperthyroidism.

J is TRBJ2-3 and V is TRBV20-1; D call uncertain. The germline V gene has CDR1 DFQATT and CDR2 SNEGSKA (reference sequence). There are 14 residues in the CDR3. V lost 2 bases and J 5 bases, leaving 14 bases between the germline ends. CDR3 protein: CSARLGSWGDTQYF. The CDR3 DNA is TGCAGTGCTAGATTGGGGTCCTGGGGAGATACGCAGTATTTT.

This clonotype has at least ten counts. This chain joins TRBV28 and TRBJ1-2, with D possibly being TRBD1 (6 bases). This CDR3 has 13 amino acids. V was pared by 6 bases and J by 4 bases, with 12 bases between. Germline CDR1 MDHEN, CDR2 SYDVKM. CDR3 loop: CASSRDRSYGYTF. As DNA, the CDR3 is TGTGCCAGCAGCCGCGACAGGAGCTATGGCTACACCTTC.

This clonotype was seen at least ten times. The chain combines TRBV5-1 with TRBJ2-7, with D perhaps matching TRBD1 or TRBD2 (6 bases each). Germline V gene lookup returns CDR1 SGHRS and CDR2 YFSETQ. Trimming pared 1 base from V and 6 bases from J, leaving 20 bases between. This CDR3 is built from 16 residues. CDR3 in DNA: TGCGCCAGCAGCTTGAGGGGGGTAGGCCAGACCGCCGAGCAGTACTTC. Translated: CASSLRGVGQTAEQYF.

This clonotype was detected many times. This chain uses TRBV18 with TRBJ2-5; TRBD1 agrees at 8 bases. In germline, CDR1 is KGHSH, CDR2 LQKENI. J lost 2 bases, V lost 3 bases, and 5 bases had no gene match. This CDR3 contains 15 residues. The CDR3 loop reads CASSPLGQGQETQYF. DNA for the CDR3: TGTGCCAGCTCACCTTTAGGACAGGGACAAGAGACCCAGTACTTC.

A few counts support this clonotype. The rearrangement links TRBV4-3 to TRBJ2-5; a possible D gene is TRBD2 (5 bases). Germline V gene data show CDR1 as LGHNA and CDR2 as YSLEER. The germline V and J ends were trimmed by 1 base and 4 bases, with 10 bases remaining between them. This CDR3 comprises 14 residues. The CDR3 sequence: CASSQALATETQYF. CDR3 nucleotide sequence: TGCGCCAGCAGCCAAGCTCTAGCTACAGAGACCCAGTACTTC.

This clonotype was picked up a small number of times. The gene calls are TRBV10-3 and TRBJ2-4, with TRBD2 matching 10 bases. The CDR3 runs 16 residues. The J segment lost 4 bases and the V segment lost 3 bases, leaving 6 bases of the junction unmatched. The V gene's germline CDR1 is ENHRY and CDR2 SYGVKD. CDR3 nucleotide sequence: TGTGCCATCAGTGATCCCGGACTAGCGGTAAAAAACATTCAGTACTTC. It translates to CAISDPGLAVKNIQYF.

This clonotype has only a few counts. V and J are TRBV5-1 and TRBJ2-3; TRBD1 agrees at 8 bases. The CDR3 is 15 residues long. Germline V gene lookup returns CDR1 SGHRS and CDR2 YFSETQ. V lost 1 base to trimming and J lost 5 bases; unmatched junction nucleotides: 6. CDR3 nucleotide sequence: TGCGCCAGCAGCTTGATCCTCGACAGGGGAGATACGCAGTATTTT. Encoded protein: CASSLILDRGDTQYF. Variable domain in full (rest from reference TRBV5-1 and TRBJ2-3): KAGVTQTPRYLIKTRGQQVTLSCSPISGHRSVSWYQQTPGQGLQFLFEYFSETQRNKGNFPGRFSGRQFSNSRSEMNVSTLELGDSALYLCASSLILDRGDTQYFGPGTRLTVL.

This clonotype is a singleton in its sample. The chain employs TRBV11-1 and TRBJ2-1; TRBD1 agrees at 10 bases. Germline-derived CDR1 and CDR2 are SGHAT and FQDESV (reference sequence). The CDR3 totals 15 residues. The ends lost 5 bases at V and 4 bases at J; junction bases unmatched: 5. In DNA, the CDR3 is TGTGCCAGCAGCCGGGACAGGGGAGGGTACAATGAGCAGTTCTTC. Amino acid sequence: CASSRDRGGYNEQFF. The full variable domain, in which reference TRBV11-1 and TRBJ2-1 provide the parts outside the CDR3, is EAEVAQSPRYKITEKSQAVAFWCDPISGHATLYWYRQILGQGPELLVQFQDESVVDDSQLPKDRFSAERLKGVDSTLKIQPAELGDSAMYLCASSRDRGGYNEQFFGPGTRLTVL.

The rearrangement uses TRBV5-1 and TRBJ2-7, with no clear D. Trimming stripped 4 bases from V and 1 base from J, with 3 bases between. This CDR3 is 11 amino acids long. Germline values: CDR1 SGHRS, CDR2 YFSETQ. CDR3 residues: CASSASYEQYF. The CDR3 DNA follows: TGCGCCAGCAGCGCTTCCTACGAGCAGTACTTC.

This clonotype was observed many times. The V gene is TRBV20-1, the J gene TRBJ2-7, with D unresolved. Per the germline V gene, CDR1 is DFQATT and CDR2 is SNEGSKA (reference sequence). Trimming stripped 5 bases from V and 2 bases from J, with 7 bases between. This CDR3 is 11 amino acids long. CDR3 nucleotide sequence: TGCAGTGCTCCACAAGCCTACGAGCAGTACTTC. This gives the protein CSAPQAYEQYF.

The J gene is TRBJ2-6, the V gene TRBV19; tentative D call: TRBD1 (6 bases). V lost 5 bases, J lost 4 bases, and 12 bases lay in between. The CDR3 runs 15 residues. The germline V gene encodes CDR1 LNHDA and CDR2 SQIVND (reference sequence). Here the CDR3 DNA reads TGTGCCAGTAGTCCCAGGGGCCTCGGGGCCAACGTCCTGACTTTC. It encodes CASSPRGLGANVLTF.

The V gene is TRBV9, the J gene TRBJ2-3; 11 nucleotides line up with TRBD2. Germline loops: CDR1 SGDLS, CDR2 YYNGEE. The ends lost 0 bases at V and 0 bases at J; junction bases unmatched: 9. CDR3 size: 19 residues. Written as DNA, the CDR3 is TGTGCCAGCAGCGTAGACGTAGGGACTAGCGGTTCTAGCACAGATACGCAGTATTTT. The encoded protein is CASSVDVGTSGSSTDTQYF.

This clonotype has just a few counts. The rearrangement joins TRBV5-1 to TRBJ2-5; a weak D match, TRBD1 (6 bases). The V gene lost 7 bases and the J gene lost 5 bases, with 15 bases spanning the gap. This CDR3 contains 13 residues. Germline values: CDR1 SGHRS, CDR2 YFSETQ. This CDR3 is CASGHRAGETQYF. The CDR3, as DNA: TGCGCCAGCGGACACAGGGCTGGGGAGACCCAGTACTTC.

V usage is TRBV28 and J usage is TRBJ2-1; 10 bases are shared with TRBD2. Germline CDR1 MDHEN, CDR2 SYDVKM. CDR3 size: 16 residues. J lost 10 bases, V lost 3 bases, and 12 bases had no gene match. The CDR3, as DNA: TGTGCCAGCAGTTTCGTTGGTACTAGCGGGGTTGGGGAGCAGTTCTTC. Protein: CASSFVGTSGVGEQFF.

This clonotype was recorded once. The rearrangement links TRBV3-1 to TRBJ2-2; D gene uncertain. Trimming left V 3 bases short and J 7 bases short, with 9 bases between. The germline gives CDR1 LGHDT, CDR2 YNNKEL (reference sequence). The CDR3 covers 13 residues. For the CDR3, the DNA is TGTGCCAGCAGCCACGCTGGGATCGGGGAGCTGTTTTTT. Its protein product is CASSHAGIGELFF. Using reference TRBV3-1 and TRBJ2-2 for the parts outside the CDR3, the full variable domain is DTAVSQTPKYLVTQMGNDKSIKCEQNLGHDTMYWYKQDSKKFLKIMFSYNNKELIINETVPNRFSPKSPDKAHLNLHINSLELGDSAVYFCASSHAGIGELFFGEGSRLTVL.

The V gene is TRBV28, the J gene TRBJ1-6, with D possibly matching TRBD1 (5 bases). This CDR3 spans 15 amino acids. The V end was cut by 3 bases, the J end by 4 bases, with 10 bases between. The germline gives CDR1 MDHEN, CDR2 SYDVKM. For the CDR3, the DNA is TGTGCCAGCAGTTTGAAGGGGCGTTATAATTCACCCCTCCACTTT. This sequence encodes CASSLKGRYNSPLHF.

This clonotype was observed at least ten times. This chain links TRBV12-3 or TRBV12-4 with TRBJ1-1; 7 bases map to TRBD1. There are 14 residues in the CDR3. J was trimmed by 0 bases and V by 7 bases; bases with no gene match: 5. The DNA for the CDR3 is TGTGCCAGCACCCGCGGGACAGTGAACACTGAAGCTTTCTTT. Translated, it gives CASTRGTVNTEAFF.

This clonotype showed up many times. V usage is TRBV7-2 and J usage is TRBJ2-7; 7 bases are shared with TRBD1. This CDR3 is built from 14 residues. V gave up 6 bases and J gave up 0 bases; unmatched junction bases: 5. CDR1 and CDR2 from the germline V gene are SGHTA and FQGNSA. CDR3: CASRRDRVSYEQYF. DNA of the CDR3: TGTGCCAGCAGACGAGACAGGGTCTCCTACGAGCAGTACTTC.

This clonotype was detected ten times or more. The chain is built from TRBV20-1 and TRBJ1-3; no firm D call. The germline CDR1 and CDR2 sequences are DFQATT and SNEGSKA (reference sequence). CDR3 length: 12 amino acids. Trimming removed 1 base from V and 8 bases from J, with 9 bases in between. Here the CDR3 DNA reads TGCAGTGCTAGAGGGGCCGGGGACACCATATATTTT. Amino acid sequence: CSARGAGDTIYF.